Sequencing of this T cell receptor beta chain was carried out in a study of blood T cell repertoires in COVID-19. The wider study: There were acute and convalescent COVID-19 samples, and they came from the United States, Italy and Spain. T cells, B-cell-depleted T cells, or PBMCs supplied cDNA or gDNA.

Per the original methods: Amplification from reference gene primers served as the basis for estimated nucleated cell counts. Method: immunoSEQ multiplex PCR; TCRdb's copy keeps in-frame clones and lacks some. The D gene and trimming were derived from the DNA, and the V and J assignments and clone size from that table. The sample lists about 200,000 clones, 80% occurring once. Germline CDR1 and CDR2: MNHEY and SVGEGT. Trimming shortened V by 4 bases and J by 9 bases, and 19 bases separated the two germline ends. The CDR3 consists of 15 residues. This sequence was found in a human donor in a cohort sampled during active COVID-19. The sequenced sample was peripheral blood. The V and J genes are TRBV6-2 or TRBV6-3 and TRBJ1-5; tentatively, D is TRBD1 (5 bases). The CDR3 DNA sequence: TGTGCCAGCAGTTTGGGACTTTCTGGAAGTGGGCCCCAGCATTTT. The encoded protein is CASSLGLSGSGPQHF.